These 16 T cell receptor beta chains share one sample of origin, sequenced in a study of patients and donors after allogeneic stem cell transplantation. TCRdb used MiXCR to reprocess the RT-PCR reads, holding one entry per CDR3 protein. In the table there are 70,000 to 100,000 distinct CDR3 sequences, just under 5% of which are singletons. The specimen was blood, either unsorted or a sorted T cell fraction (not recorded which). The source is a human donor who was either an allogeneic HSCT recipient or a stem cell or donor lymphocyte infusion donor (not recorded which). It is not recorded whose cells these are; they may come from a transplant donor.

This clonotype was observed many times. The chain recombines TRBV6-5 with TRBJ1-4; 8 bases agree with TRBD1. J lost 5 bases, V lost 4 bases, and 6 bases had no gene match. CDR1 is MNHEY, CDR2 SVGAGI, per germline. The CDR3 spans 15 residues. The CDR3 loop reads CASSFGQGGNEKLFF. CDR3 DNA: TGTGCCAGCAGTTTCGGACAGGGAGGGAATGAAAAACTGTTTTTT.

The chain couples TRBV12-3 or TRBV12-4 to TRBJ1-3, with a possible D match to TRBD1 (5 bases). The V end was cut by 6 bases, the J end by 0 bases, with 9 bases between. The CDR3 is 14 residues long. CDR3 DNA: TGTGCCAGCAGGCAGGGACTCTCTGGAAACACCATATATTTT. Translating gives CASRQGLSGNTIYF.

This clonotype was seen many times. CDR3 sequence reads: CSGDPGQGTDTQYF. CDR3 DNA: TGCAGCGGTGACCCGGGGCAGGGCACAGATACGCAGTATTTT. The gene calls are TRBV29-1 and TRBJ2-3; D possibly matches TRBD1 or TRBD2 (5 bases each). Germline V gene lookup returns CDR1 SQVTM and CDR2 ANQGSEA. The CDR3 runs to 14 residues. Between the trimmed V and J ends, which lost 7 bases and 1 base, there was a span of 15 bases.

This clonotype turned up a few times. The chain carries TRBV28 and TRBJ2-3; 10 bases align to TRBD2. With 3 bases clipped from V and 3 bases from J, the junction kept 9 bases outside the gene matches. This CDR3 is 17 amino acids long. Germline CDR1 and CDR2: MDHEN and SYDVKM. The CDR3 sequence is CASSFTETSGITDTQYF. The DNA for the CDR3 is TGTGCCAGCAGTTTCACAGAAACTAGCGGGATAACAGATACGCAGTATTTT. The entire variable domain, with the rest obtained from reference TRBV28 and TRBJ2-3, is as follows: DVKVTQSSRYLVKRTGEKVFLECVQDMDHENMFWYRQDPGLGLRLIYFSYDVKMKEKGDIPEGYSVSREKKERFSLILESASTNQTSMYLCASSFTETSGITDTQYFGPGTRLTVL.

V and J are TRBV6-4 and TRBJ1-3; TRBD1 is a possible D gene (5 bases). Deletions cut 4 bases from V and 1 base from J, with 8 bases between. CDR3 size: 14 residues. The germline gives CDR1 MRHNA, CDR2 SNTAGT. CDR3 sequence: CASSGGGSGNTIYF. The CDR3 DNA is TGTGCCAGCAGTGGGGGGGGGTCTGGAAACACCATATATTTT.

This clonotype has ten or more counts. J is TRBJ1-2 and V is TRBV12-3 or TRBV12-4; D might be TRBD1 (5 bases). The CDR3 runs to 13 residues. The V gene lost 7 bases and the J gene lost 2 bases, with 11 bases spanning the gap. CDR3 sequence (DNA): TGTGCCAGCACCCTTGGGGGAAACTATGGCTACACCTTC. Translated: CASTLGGNYGYTF.

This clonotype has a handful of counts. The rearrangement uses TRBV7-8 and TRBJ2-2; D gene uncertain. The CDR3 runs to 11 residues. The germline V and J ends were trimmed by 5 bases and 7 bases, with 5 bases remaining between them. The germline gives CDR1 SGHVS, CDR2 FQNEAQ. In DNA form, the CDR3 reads TGTGCCAGCAGCATTATCGGGGAGCTGTTTTTT. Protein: CASSIIGELFF. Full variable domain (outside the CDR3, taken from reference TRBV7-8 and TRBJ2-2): GAGVSQSPRYKVAKRGQDVALRCDPISGHVSLFWYQQALGQGPEFLTYFQNEAQLDKSGLPSDRFFAERPEGSVSTLKIQRTQQEDSAVYLCASSIIGELFFGEGSRLTVL.

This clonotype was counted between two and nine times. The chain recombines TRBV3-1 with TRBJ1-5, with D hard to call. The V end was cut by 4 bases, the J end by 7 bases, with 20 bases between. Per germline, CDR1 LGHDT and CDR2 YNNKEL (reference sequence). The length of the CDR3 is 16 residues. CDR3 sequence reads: CASSPLVRAGGQPQHF. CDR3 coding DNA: TGTGCCAGCAGCCCCCTAGTGAGGGCAGGCGGCCAGCCCCAGCATTTT.

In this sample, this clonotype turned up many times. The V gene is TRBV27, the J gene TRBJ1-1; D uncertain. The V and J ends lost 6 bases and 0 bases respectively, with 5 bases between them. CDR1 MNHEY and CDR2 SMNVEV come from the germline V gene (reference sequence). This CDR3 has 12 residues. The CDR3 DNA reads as TGTGCCAGCAGAAGACTGAACACTGAAGCTTTCTTT. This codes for CASRRLNTEAFF.

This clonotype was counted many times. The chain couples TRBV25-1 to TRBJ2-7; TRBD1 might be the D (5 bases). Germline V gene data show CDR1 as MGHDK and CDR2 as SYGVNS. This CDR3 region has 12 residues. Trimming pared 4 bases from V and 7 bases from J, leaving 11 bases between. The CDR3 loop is CASSVLNREQYF. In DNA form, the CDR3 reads TGTGCCAGCAGTGTACTGAACAGGGAGCAGTACTTC.

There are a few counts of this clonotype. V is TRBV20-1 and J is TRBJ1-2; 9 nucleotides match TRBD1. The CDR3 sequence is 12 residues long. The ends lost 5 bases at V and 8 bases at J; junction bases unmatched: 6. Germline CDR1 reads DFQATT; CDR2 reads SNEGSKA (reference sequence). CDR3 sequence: CSAQTGGVGYTF. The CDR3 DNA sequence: TGCAGTGCTCAAACAGGGGGCGTAGGCTACACCTTC.

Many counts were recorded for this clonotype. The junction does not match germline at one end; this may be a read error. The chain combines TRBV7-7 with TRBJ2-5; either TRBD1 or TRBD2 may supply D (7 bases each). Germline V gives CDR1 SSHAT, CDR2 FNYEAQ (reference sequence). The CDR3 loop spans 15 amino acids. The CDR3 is CASSTGRGRLETQYF. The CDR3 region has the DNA TGTGCTAGCAGCACGGGGAGGGGGCGCTTAGAGACCCAGTACTTC.

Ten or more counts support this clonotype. In DNA form, the CDR3 reads TGTGCCAGCAGCAAAGGCGGACGGACCAATGGCTACACCTTC. Translated, it gives CASSKGGRTNGYTF. The V call is TRBV13, the J call TRBJ1-2, with D unresolved. Germline CDR1 is PRHDT and CDR2 is FYEKMQ (reference sequence). Trimming shortened V by 5 bases and J by 6 bases, and 16 bases separated the two germline ends. The CDR3 is 14 amino acids.

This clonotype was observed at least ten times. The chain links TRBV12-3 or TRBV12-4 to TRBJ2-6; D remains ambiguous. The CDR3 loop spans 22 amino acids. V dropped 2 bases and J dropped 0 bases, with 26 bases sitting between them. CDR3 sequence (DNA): TGTGCCAGCAGTTTAAGGAGTGGGCTTGGGCTAGACCAGCCCTCTGGGGCCAACGTCCTGACTTTC. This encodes CASSLRSGLGLDQPSGANVLTF.

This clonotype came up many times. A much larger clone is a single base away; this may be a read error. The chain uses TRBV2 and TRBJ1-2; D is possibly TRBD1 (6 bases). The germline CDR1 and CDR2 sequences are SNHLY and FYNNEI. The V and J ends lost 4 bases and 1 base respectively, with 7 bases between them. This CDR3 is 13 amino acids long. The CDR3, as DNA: TGTGCCAGCAGTGCGGACAGTAACTATGGCTACACCTTC. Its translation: CASSADSNYGYTF.

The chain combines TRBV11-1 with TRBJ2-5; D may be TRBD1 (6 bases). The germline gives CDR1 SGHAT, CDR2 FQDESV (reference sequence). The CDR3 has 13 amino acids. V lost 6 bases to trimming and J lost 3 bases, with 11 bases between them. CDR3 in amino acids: CASRSTGEETQYF. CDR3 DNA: TGTGCCAGCAGGTCGACAGGAGAAGAGACCCAGTACTTC.